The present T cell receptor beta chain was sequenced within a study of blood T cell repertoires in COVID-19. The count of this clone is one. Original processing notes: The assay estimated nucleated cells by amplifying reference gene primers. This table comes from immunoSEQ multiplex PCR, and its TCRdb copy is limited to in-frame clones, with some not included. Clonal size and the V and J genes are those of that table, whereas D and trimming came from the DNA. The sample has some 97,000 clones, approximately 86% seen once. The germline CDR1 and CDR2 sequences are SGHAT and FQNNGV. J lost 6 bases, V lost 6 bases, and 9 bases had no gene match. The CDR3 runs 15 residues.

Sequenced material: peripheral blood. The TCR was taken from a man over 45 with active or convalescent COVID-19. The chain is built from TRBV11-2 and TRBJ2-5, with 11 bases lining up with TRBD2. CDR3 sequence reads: CASRETSGRGQTQYF. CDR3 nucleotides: TGTGCCAGCAGGGAAACTAGCGGGAGAGGACAGACCCAGTACTTC. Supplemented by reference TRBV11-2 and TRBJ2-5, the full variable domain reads EAGVAQSPRYKIIEKRQSVAFWCNPISGHATLYWYQQILGQGPKLLIQFQNNGVVDDSQLPKDRFSAERLKGVDSTLKIQPAKLEDSAVYLCASRETSGRGQTQYFGPGTRLLVL.